This paragraph reports one T cell receptor (beta chain). The antigen is not known. A clone one base away is much larger, so this may be a read error. The CDR3 is 14 residues long. V was clipped by 3 bases and J by 6 bases; unmatched bases: 5. Germline lookup yields CDR1 SGHKS and CDR2 YYEKEE (reference sequence). Each CDR3 protein is one row after TCRdb ran MiXCR on the multiplex PCR reads. The data show fewer than 200,000 distinct CDR3 sequences, 25% to 40% seen once. The record originates from a study of breast tumors, draining lymph nodes, adjacent tissues. Study observations and caveats: Luminal-like breast cancer showed significantly higher tumor–nontumor repertoire similarity than basal-like. Findings are consistent with lymph node origin and intratumoral expansion of most tumor T cells. Tumors had less TCR diversity than lymph nodes, more than nontumor tissue.

Samples came from axillary lymph nodes draining the breast cancer. The sequence was obtained from a female donor with breast cancer. Some clones in this sample may be carry-over from other donors' samples. Sequenced: axillary lymph node tissue. The chain is built from TRBV5-5 and TRBJ2-1, with TRBD1 identical over 8 bases. CDR3 sequence reads: CASSSGQAFNEQFF. The DNA for the CDR3 is TGTGCCAGCAGCTCGGGACAGGCGTTCAATGAGCAGTTCTTC.